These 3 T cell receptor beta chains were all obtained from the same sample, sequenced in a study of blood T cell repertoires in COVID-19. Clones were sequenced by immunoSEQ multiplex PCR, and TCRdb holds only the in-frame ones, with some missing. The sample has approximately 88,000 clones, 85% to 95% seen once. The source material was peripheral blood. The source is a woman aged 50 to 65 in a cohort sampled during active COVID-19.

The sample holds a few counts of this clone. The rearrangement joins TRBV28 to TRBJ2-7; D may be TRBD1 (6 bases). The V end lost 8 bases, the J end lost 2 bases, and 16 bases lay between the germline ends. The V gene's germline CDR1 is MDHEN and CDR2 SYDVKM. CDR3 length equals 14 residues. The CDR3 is CASGNRDIPYEQYF. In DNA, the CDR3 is TGTGCCAGCGGAAACCGGGACATTCCCTACGAGCAGTACTTC.

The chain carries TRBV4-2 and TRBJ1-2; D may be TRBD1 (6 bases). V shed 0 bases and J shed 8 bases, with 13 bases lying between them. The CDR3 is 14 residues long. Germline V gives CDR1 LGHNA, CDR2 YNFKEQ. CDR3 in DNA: TGTGCCAGCAGCCAAGAAACAGGGCCGGGCGGCTACACCTTC. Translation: CASSQETGPGGYTF.

CDR3 region: CASSFSAALGNTIYF. The DNA of the CDR3 is TGCGCCAGCAGCTTTAGTGCTGCTTTAGGAAACACCATATATTTT. The chain uses TRBV5-1 and TRBJ1-3; D is uncertain. The CDR3 consists of 15 residues. V was clipped by 2 bases and J by 4 bases, with 13 bases between them. CDR1 SGHRS and CDR2 YFSETQ come from the germline V gene.